This TCR beta chain was profiled in a study of cytomegalovirus exposure and HLA in healthy donors. Study at large: Ancestry clustering placed around four fifths of several hundred genotyped donors in the Caucasian-associated cluster.

Trimming removed 3 bases at V and 6 bases at J, with 12 bases between. CDR1 and CDR2 (germline): SGHTA, FQGNSA. CDR3 size: 14 residues. General study results and limits: What a later analysis reportedly showed was that an Asian-associated ancestry cluster had fewer N-insertions than the approximately 670-donor mean.

The study ran its PCR with 60 Vbeta and 13 Jbeta primers. Here immunoSEQ multiplex PCR was the method, and the copy in TCRdb shows in-frame clones only, minus some. The data contain approximately 210,000 clones, about 85% of them seen just once; the ten biggest clones take up about 9.4%. This clone has just one count. The antigen remains undetermined. The chain uses TRBV7-2 and TRBJ1-5; D is ambiguous. The clonotype comes from a woman aged 50 to 60 in good health and CMV-seropositive. The sequencing input was PBMCs. The CDR3 loop reads CASSFGVTGQPQHF. DNA of the CDR3: TGTGCCAGCAGCTTCGGCGTGACGGGTCAGCCCCAGCATTTT. Looking up the rest from reference TRBV7-2 and TRBJ1-5 gives the full variable domain: GAGVSQSPSNKVTEKGKDVELRCDPISGHTALYWYRQSLGQGLEFLIYFQGNSAPDKSGLPSDRFSAERTGGSVSTLTIQRTQQEDSAVYLCASSFGVTGQPQHFGDGTRLSIL.